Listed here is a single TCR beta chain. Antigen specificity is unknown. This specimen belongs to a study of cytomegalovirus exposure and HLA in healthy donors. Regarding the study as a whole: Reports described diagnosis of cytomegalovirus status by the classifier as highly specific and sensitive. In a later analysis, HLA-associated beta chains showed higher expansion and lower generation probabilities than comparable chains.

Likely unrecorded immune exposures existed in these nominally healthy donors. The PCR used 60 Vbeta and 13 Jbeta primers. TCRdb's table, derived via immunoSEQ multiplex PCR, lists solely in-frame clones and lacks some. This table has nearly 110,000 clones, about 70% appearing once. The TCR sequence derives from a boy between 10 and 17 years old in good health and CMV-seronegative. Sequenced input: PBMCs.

The CDR3 loop reads CASSLAGVEQFF. The CDR3 DNA follows: TGTGCCAGCAGCTTAGCGGGAGTTGAGCAGTTCTTC. The chain employs TRBV11-2 and TRBJ2-1, with a possible D match to TRBD2 (6 bases). The V end was cut by 1 base, the J end by 9 bases, with 7 bases between. Germline-derived CDR1 and CDR2 are SGHAT and FQNNGV. The CDR3 contains 12 residues.